A selection of T cell receptor beta chains follows, all from one sample in a study of CD8+ T cells in alopecia areata. The data were produced by immunoSEQ multiplex PCR, yet TCRdb's version contains in-frame clones alone and is incomplete. The top ten hold 0.4% to 0.55% of the sample, which has about 210,000 clones, 35% to 40% seen once. The specimen comprised CD4+ T cells sorted from blood, sampled around week 30, from a patient treated with tofacitinib. These receptors all stem from a human donor with alopecia areata. The CDR3 runs from the conserved cysteine through the conserved F or W. D genes are given only for firm matches. Part of the rows lack a size; the others show once, few, many or a class for expanded clones.

>TRBJ1-1|TRBV18|few|NA
TGTGCCAGCTCACCGAAAACATGGGACACTGAAGCTTTCTTT
CASSPKTWDTEAFF
>TRBJ1-2|TRBV15|once|NA
TGTGCCACCAGCAGCGACGACGTAAAGAGGGCAGGGGCCTATGGCTACACCTTC
CATSSDDVKRAGAYGYTF
>TRBJ2-1|TRBV14|few|TRBD2
TGTGCCAGCAGCCTACAGACTAGCCGGACGGGGGGGGAGCAGTTCTTC
CASSLQTSRTGGEQFF
>TRBJ2-7|TRBV7-9|NA|NA
TGTGCCAGCAGCTTGGTTAATTCGGTCGAGCAGTACTTC
CASSLVNSVEQYF
>TRBJ1-1|TRBV6-5|NA|NA
TGTGCCAGCAGGCCCCCCCTCCAAACAGAAGCTTTCTTT
CASRPPLQTEAFF
>TRBJ1-1|TRBV30|NA|NA
TGTGCCTGGATGACAGTAGCTGAAGCTTTCTTT
CAWMTVAEAFF
>TRBJ2-1|TRBV5-1|NA|TRBD2
TGCGCCAGCAGCTTGAGCGGCGGGGGAAGGAATGAGCAGTTCTTC
CASSLSGGGRNEQFF
>TRBJ1-5|TRBV30|NA|NA
TGTGCCTGGAGTGTTAGTCAGTCGGGTCAGCCCCAGCATTTT
CAWSVSQSGQPQHF
>TRBJ2-7|TRBV29-1|few|NA
TGCAGCGTTTCGAAGGGACGGGCCCCCTACGAGCAGTACTTC
CSVSKGRAPYEQYF
>TRBJ2-1|TRBV27|NA|NA
TGTGCCAGCAGTTTAGGGGACCCCGGAGGAGAGCAGTTCTTC
CASSLGDPGGEQFF
>TRBJ1-1|TRBV7-9|NA|TRBD1
TGTGCCAGCAGCCTAGGACAGGGGGCGTGGGCTGAAGCTTTCTTT
CASSLGQGAWAEAFF
>TRBJ2-3|TRBV6-5|NA|NA
TGTGCCAGCAGTTACTCGATGTCGGGAAACACAGATACGCAGTATTTT
CASSYSMSGNTDTQYF
>TRBJ1-5|TRBV7-6|NA|NA
TGTGCCAGCAGCTGGGACATTGATCAGCCCCAGCATTTT
CASSWDIDQPQHF
>TRBJ1-1|TRBV10-3|few|NA
TGTGCCATCAGTGAGGCTCGCGACACTGAAGCTTTCTTT
CAISEARDTEAFF
>TRBJ2-7|TRBV6-5|NA|NA
TGTGCCATCCGAGGAGTGAACTCCTACGAGCAGTACTTC
CAIRGVNSYEQYF
>TRBJ2-7|TRBV18|NA|NA
TGTGCCAGCTCACCGACGACAGGTTCCTACGAGCAGTACTTC
CASSPTTGSYEQYF
>TRBJ2-3|TRBV7-8|few|NA
TGTGCCAGCAGCTTAGCGGCTAGCACAGATACGCAGTATTTT
CASSLAASTDTQYF
>TRBJ1-5|TRBV5-1|NA|NA
TGCGCCAGCAGCTTGGCCCCCGGGCAGGATGGGTATCAGCCCCAGCATTTT
CASSLAPGQDGYQPQHF
>TRBJ1-1|TRBV4-1|NA|NA
TGCGCCAGCAGCCCCTTACTCGGGGAGAACACTGAAGCTTTCTTT
CASSPLLGENTEAFF
>TRBJ1-3|TRBV2|NA|NA
TGTGCCAGCAAGGCAGCCTACTCTGGAAACACCATATATTTT
CASKAAYSGNTIYF
>TRBJ1-5|TRBV30|NA|NA
TGTGCCTGGAGTGTAAAGCAGGAGGGGTATAGCAATCAGCCCCAGCATTTT
CAWSVKQEGYSNQPQHF
>TRBJ2-1|TRBV15|few|NA
TGTGCCACCAGCAGAGATAGGGGTTCCTACAATGAGCAGTTCTTC
CATSRDRGSYNEQFF
>TRBJ2-3|TRBV10-3|NA|TRBD2
TGTGCCATTTCTAGCGGGGGAGCGAATACGCAGTATTTT
CAISSGGANTQYF
>TRBJ2-2|TRBV7-3|few|TRBD2
TGTGCCAGCAGCAAGTCTAGCGGAGGGAACACCGGGGAGCTGTTTTTT
CASSKSSGGNTGELFF
>TRBJ1-1|TRBV30|NA|TRBD1
TGTACCTGGAGAATGGGACAGAGGGTGGCTTTCTTT
CTWRMGQRVAFF
>TRBJ1-5|TRBV6-4|many|NA
TGTGCCAGCAGTCCACAGGTAAATCAGCCCCAGCATTTT
CASSPQVNQPQHF
>TRBJ2-3|TRBV6-5|few|TRBD1
TGTGCCAGCAGTTACTCTAGACAGGGTTGGACGCAGTATTTT
CASSYSRQGWTQYF
>TRBJ2-7|TRBV18|NA|TRBD1
TGTGCCAGCTCCCTACAGGGGGCCGACTACGAGCAGTACTTC
CASSLQGADYEQYF
>TRBJ2-3|TRBV6-1|few|TRBD2
TGTGCCAGCAGGAAAGCGGGGGATCCAGATACGCAGTATTTT
CASRKAGDPDTQYF